This is a list of T cell receptor beta chains from one sample in a study of blood T cell repertoires in COVID-19. Produced via immunoSEQ multiplex PCR; TCRdb's table is partial and in-frame only. The data show about 200,000 clones, with approximately 86% seen just once and approximately 10% held by the top ten. Sequenced: peripheral blood. The receptors derive from a woman in her fifties or sixties with COVID-19, enrolled during active disease. The CDR3 runs from the conserved cysteine through the conserved F or W. The order of the fields is V gene, D gene, J gene, clone size, CDR3 protein, CDR3 DNA. A D gene is named only where the DNA matches it firmly. Size is stated for part of the rows, as once, few or many counts, or as a class when the clone is expanded.

v_call: TRBV25-1; d_call: TRBD2; j_call: TRBJ2-3; clone_size: .; cdr3_aa: CASSEWGGGTDTQYF; cdr3_nt: TGTGCCAGCAGTGAATGGGGGGGTGGGACAGATACGCAGTATTTT
v_call: TRBV28; d_call: .; j_call: TRBJ1-3; clone_size: .; cdr3_aa: CASSLPTDGSGNTIYF; cdr3_nt: TGTGCCAGCAGTCTCCCGACAGACGGGTCTGGAAACACCATATATTTT
v_call: TRBV6-5; d_call: TRBD1; j_call: TRBJ1-1; clone_size: .; cdr3_aa: CASSWGGTATEAFF; cdr3_nt: TGTGCCAGCAGTTGGGGTGGGACAGCCACTGAAGCTTTCTTT
v_call: TRBV6-5; d_call: .; j_call: TRBJ1-5; clone_size: .; cdr3_aa: CASSHRDGKQPQHF; cdr3_nt: TGTGCCAGCAGCCACAGGGATGGGAAACAGCCCCAGCATTTT
v_call: TRBV27; d_call: TRBD1; j_call: TRBJ2-7; clone_size: .; cdr3_aa: CASSSLTGTVFYEQYF; cdr3_nt: TGTGCCAGCAGTTCACTAACCGGGACAGTCTTCTACGAGCAGTACTTC
v_call: TRBV7-6; d_call: TRBD2; j_call: TRBJ2-1; clone_size: .; cdr3_aa: CASSSSGVNEQFF; cdr3_nt: TGTGCCAGCAGTTCCAGCGGGGTTAATGAGCAGTTCTTC
v_call: TRBV7-2; d_call: .; j_call: TRBJ1-1; clone_size: .; cdr3_aa: CASSLERVNTEAFF; cdr3_nt: TGTGCCAGCAGCTTGGAGCGGGTGAACACTGAAGCTTTCTTT
v_call: TRBV29-1; d_call: .; j_call: TRBJ1-1; clone_size: .; cdr3_aa: CSVVRTANTEAFF; cdr3_nt: TGCAGCGTGGTCCGGACAGCAAACACTGAAGCTTTCTTT
v_call: TRBV7-7; d_call: .; j_call: TRBJ1-3; clone_size: .; cdr3_aa: CASSLAAGAGNTIYF; cdr3_nt: TGTGCCAGCAGCTTAGCGGCAGGGGCTGGAAACACCATATATTTT
v_call: TRBV11-2; d_call: TRBD2; j_call: TRBJ2-7; clone_size: .; cdr3_aa: CASSSWTSGGYEQYF; cdr3_nt: TGTGCCAGCAGCTCCTGGACTAGCGGGGGGTACGAGCAGTACTTC
v_call: TRBV21-1; d_call: .; j_call: TRBJ1-2; clone_size: few; cdr3_aa: CASYIDRDRGQAGYTF; cdr3_nt: TGTGCCAGCTATATAGACCGGGACAGGGGGCAGGCTGGCTACACCTTC
v_call: TRBV5-1; d_call: .; j_call: TRBJ2-2; clone_size: once; cdr3_aa: CASSLFRQAGELFF; cdr3_nt: TGCGCCAGCAGCTTGTTTCGACAGGCCGGGGAGCTGTTTTTT
v_call: TRBV5-1; d_call: .; j_call: TRBJ2-1; clone_size: .; cdr3_aa: CASSAAGRLYNEQFF; cdr3_nt: TGCGCCAGCAGCGCCGCGGGGCGCCTCTACAATGAGCAGTTCTTC
v_call: TRBV28; d_call: TRBD1; j_call: TRBJ1-2; clone_size: once; cdr3_aa: CASSQPGTGGPMANTF; cdr3_nt: TGTGCCAGCAGCCAACCCGGGACAGGGGGCCCCATGGCAAACACCTTC
v_call: TRBV11-2; d_call: .; j_call: TRBJ2-1; clone_size: .; cdr3_aa: CASSLRSSYNEQFF; cdr3_nt: TGTGCCAGCAGCTTGAGGAGCTCCTACAATGAGCAGTTCTTC
v_call: TRBV19; d_call: .; j_call: TRBJ2-1; clone_size: .; cdr3_aa: CASSPIRGRGVNEQFF; cdr3_nt: TGTGCCAGTAGTCCTATCCGGGGCAGGGGGGTCAATGAGCAGTTCTTC
v_call: TRBV13; d_call: .; j_call: TRBJ2-5; clone_size: .; cdr3_aa: CASSTRTTQETQYF; cdr3_nt: TGTGCCAGCAGCACCCGGACTACCCAAGAGACCCAGTACTTC
v_call: TRBV7-3; d_call: .; j_call: TRBJ2-3; clone_size: .; cdr3_aa: CASSLRVGGAMDTQYF; cdr3_nt: TGTGCCAGCAGCTTAAGGGTCGGGGGAGCCATGGATACGCAGTATTTT
v_call: TRBV7-2; d_call: .; j_call: TRBJ2-7; clone_size: once; cdr3_aa: CASSPAGTLSYEQYF; cdr3_nt: TGTGCCAGCAGCCCAGCAGGGACTCTCTCCTACGAGCAGTACTTC
v_call: TRBV6-5; d_call: .; j_call: TRBJ2-7; clone_size: .; cdr3_aa: CATLRGHTLSYEQYF; cdr3_nt: TGTGCCACTTTACGGGGACACACCTTATCCTACGAGCAGTACTTC
v_call: TRBV19; d_call: TRBD1; j_call: TRBJ1-5; clone_size: .; cdr3_aa: CASSTTTGVGGQPQHF; cdr3_nt: TGTGCCAGTAGTACCACGACAGGGGTGGGGGGTCAGCCCCAGCATTTT
v_call: TRBV30; d_call: .; j_call: TRBJ2-6; clone_size: .; cdr3_aa: CAWSGMGANVLTF; cdr3_nt: TGTGCCTGGTCAGGGATGGGGGCCAACGTCCTGACTTTC
v_call: TRBV24-1; d_call: .; j_call: TRBJ1-5; clone_size: .; cdr3_aa: CATSGKQGMQPQHF; cdr3_nt: TGTGCCACCAGTGGTAAACAGGGCATGCAGCCCCAGCATTTT
v_call: TRBV24-1; d_call: TRBD2; j_call: TRBJ2-2; clone_size: once; cdr3_aa: CATSDSGLSSAGELFF; cdr3_nt: TGTGCCACCAGTGACTCGGGACTATCCTCGGCCGGGGAGCTGTTTTTT
v_call: TRBV4-2; d_call: .; j_call: TRBJ1-3; clone_size: .; cdr3_aa: CASSQDPGRPISGNTIYF; cdr3_nt: TGTGCCAGCAGCCAAGACCCTGGCAGGCCAATCTCTGGAAACACCATATATTTT
v_call: TRBV6-5; d_call: TRBD1; j_call: TRBJ2-5; clone_size: .; cdr3_aa: CASSLTGGRETQYF; cdr3_nt: TGTGCCAGCAGTCTCACAGGGGGAAGGGAGACCCAGTACTTC
v_call: TRBV7-2; d_call: .; j_call: TRBJ1-1; clone_size: .; cdr3_aa: CASSPRQTNTEAFF; cdr3_nt: TGTGCCAGCAGCCCCAGACAGACTAACACTGAAGCTTTCTTT
v_call: TRBV13; d_call: TRBD2; j_call: TRBJ2-5; clone_size: .; cdr3_aa: CASSWRRAGGYQETQYF; cdr3_nt: TGTGCCAGCAGCTGGAGGCGGGCGGGGGGGTACCAAGAGACCCAGTACTTC
v_call: TRBV5-1; d_call: TRBD2; j_call: TRBJ2-3; clone_size: once; cdr3_aa: CASSLDSGGVTDTQYF; cdr3_nt: TGCGCCAGCAGCTTGGACAGCGGGGGGGTCACAGATACGCAGTATTTT
v_call: TRBV6-1; d_call: .; j_call: TRBJ1-3; clone_size: .; cdr3_aa: CASSEWGGGNTIYF; cdr3_nt: TGTGCCAGCAGTGAATGGGGGGGAGGAAACACCATATATTTT
v_call: TRBV18; d_call: TRBD2; j_call: TRBJ2-1; clone_size: .; cdr3_aa: CASSPSTLAGSYNEQFF; cdr3_nt: TGTGCCAGCTCACCATCAACTCTAGCGGGCTCCTACAATGAGCAGTTCTTC
v_call: TRBV19; d_call: TRBD1; j_call: TRBJ1-5; clone_size: .; cdr3_aa: CASSISPTGTGGQPQHF; cdr3_nt: TGTGCCAGTAGTATTTCCCCAACCGGGACAGGGGGTCAGCCCCAGCATTTT
v_call: TRBV7-2; d_call: .; j_call: TRBJ2-5; clone_size: .; cdr3_aa: CASSPLQGRPRETQYF; cdr3_nt: TGTGCCAGCAGCCCGTTACAGGGACGACCGAGGGAGACCCAGTACTTC
v_call: TRBV7-9; d_call: .; j_call: TRBJ1-4; clone_size: once; cdr3_aa: CASSSRDINEKLFF; cdr3_nt: TGTGCCAGCAGCTCCCGGGACATTAATGAAAAACTGTTTTTT
v_call: TRBV9; d_call: .; j_call: TRBJ2-2; clone_size: .; cdr3_aa: CASSPSWAPMNTGELFF; cdr3_nt: TGTGCCAGCAGCCCCAGCTGGGCACCGATGAACACCGGGGAGCTGTTTTTT
v_call: TRBV7-9; d_call: .; j_call: TRBJ2-3; clone_size: .; cdr3_aa: CASSPYSGDYSDTQYF; cdr3_nt: TGTGCCAGCAGCCCCTATTCGGGAGACTACAGTGATACGCAGTATTTT
v_call: TRBV5-6; d_call: TRBD1; j_call: TRBJ1-5; clone_size: .; cdr3_aa: CASSRTGVNQPQHF; cdr3_nt: TGTGCCAGCAGCCGGACAGGGGTCAATCAGCCCCAGCATTTT
v_call: TRBV4-1; d_call: .; j_call: TRBJ2-5; clone_size: .; cdr3_aa: CASSRVFSTIWETQYF; cdr3_nt: TGCGCCAGCAGCCGAGTTTTTTCTACCATCTGGGAGACCCAGTACTTC
v_call: TRBV28; d_call: .; j_call: TRBJ1-2; clone_size: .; cdr3_aa: CASSLQTGYGYTF; cdr3_nt: TGTGCCAGCAGTTTACAGACAGGCTATGGCTACACCTTC
v_call: TRBV25-1; d_call: .; j_call: TRBJ1-2; clone_size: once; cdr3_aa: CASSDRAYGYTF; cdr3_nt: TGTGCCAGCAGTGACAGGGCCTATGGCTACACCTTC
v_call: TRBV10-3; d_call: TRBD1; j_call: TRBJ1-2; clone_size: .; cdr3_aa: CATRTGDYGYTF; cdr3_nt: TGTGCCACCCGGACAGGGGACTATGGCTACACCTTC
v_call: TRBV30; d_call: TRBD1; j_call: TRBJ2-7; clone_size: .; cdr3_aa: CAWSGGTGPEQYF; cdr3_nt: TGTGCCTGGAGTGGTGGGACAGGCCCCGAGCAGTACTTC
v_call: TRBV5-1; d_call: TRBD1; j_call: TRBJ1-5; clone_size: .; cdr3_aa: CASSLAGQGMYSNQPQHF; cdr3_nt: TGCGCCAGCAGCTTGGCGGGACAGGGGATGTATAGCAATCAGCCCCAGCATTTT
v_call: TRBV5-1; d_call: .; j_call: TRBJ1-4; clone_size: .; cdr3_aa: CASSAAGGTINEKLFF; cdr3_nt: TGCGCCAGCAGCGCGGCGGGGGGAACAATTAATGAAAAACTGTTTTTT
v_call: TRBV19; d_call: .; j_call: TRBJ2-5; clone_size: .; cdr3_aa: CASSIDYGGETQYF; cdr3_nt: TGTGCCAGTAGTATAGATTACGGGGGAGAGACCCAGTACTTC
v_call: TRBV11-3; d_call: .; j_call: TRBJ2-2; clone_size: .; cdr3_aa: CASSPTRTGELFF; cdr3_nt: TGTGCCAGCAGCCCCACTAGAACCGGGGAGCTGTTTTTT
v_call: TRBV7-9; d_call: TRBD1; j_call: TRBJ2-7; clone_size: .; cdr3_aa: CASSFKQGADEQYF; cdr3_nt: TGTGCCAGCAGCTTTAAACAGGGGGCTGACGAGCAGTACTTC
v_call: TRBV7-2; d_call: TRBD1; j_call: TRBJ2-1; clone_size: .; cdr3_aa: CASSLRGPSSYNEQFF; cdr3_nt: TGTGCCAGCAGCCTCAGGGGGCCAAGCTCCTACAATGAGCAGTTCTTC
v_call: TRBV19; d_call: .; j_call: TRBJ2-7; clone_size: .; cdr3_aa: CASSIQTGNYEQYF; cdr3_nt: TGTGCCAGTAGTATCCAGACGGGGAACTACGAGCAGTACTTC
v_call: TRBV18; d_call: TRBD2; j_call: TRBJ2-3; clone_size: .; cdr3_aa: CASSPLAGGRSTDTQYF; cdr3_nt: TGTGCCAGCTCACCGCTAGCGGGGGGGCGAAGCACAGATACGCAGTATTTT
v_call: TRBV7-2; d_call: .; j_call: TRBJ2-1; clone_size: .; cdr3_aa: CASSFPGVRTYNEQFF; cdr3_nt: TGTGCCAGCAGCTTCCCCGGGGTACGCACCTACAATGAGCAGTTCTTC
v_call: TRBV4-1; d_call: TRBD1; j_call: TRBJ1-2; clone_size: .; cdr3_aa: CASSQGQGAGYGYTF; cdr3_nt: TGCGCCAGCAGCCAAGGACAGGGGGCAGGCTATGGCTACACCTTC
v_call: TRBV11-3; d_call: TRBD1; j_call: TRBJ2-7; clone_size: .; cdr3_aa: CASSSQTGLEQYF; cdr3_nt: TGTGCCAGCAGCTCTCAGACAGGGCTCGAGCAGTACTTC